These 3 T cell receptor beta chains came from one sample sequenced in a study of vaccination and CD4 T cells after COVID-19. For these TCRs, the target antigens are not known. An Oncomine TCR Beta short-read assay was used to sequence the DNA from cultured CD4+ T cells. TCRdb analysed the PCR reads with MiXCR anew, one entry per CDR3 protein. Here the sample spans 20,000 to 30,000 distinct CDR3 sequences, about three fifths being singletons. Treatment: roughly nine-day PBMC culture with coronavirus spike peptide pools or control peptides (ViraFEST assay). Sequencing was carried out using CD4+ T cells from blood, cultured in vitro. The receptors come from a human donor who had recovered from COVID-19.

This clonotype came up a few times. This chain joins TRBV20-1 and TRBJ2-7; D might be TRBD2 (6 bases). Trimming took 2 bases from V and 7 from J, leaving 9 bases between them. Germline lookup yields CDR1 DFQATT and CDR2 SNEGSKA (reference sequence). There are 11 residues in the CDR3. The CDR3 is CSARPGVEQYF. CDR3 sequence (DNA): TGCAGTGCTAGACCGGGAGTAGAGCAGTACTTC.

CDR3 sequence (DNA): TGTGCCTGGAGTGCTCGCGGATTATACAATCAGCCCCAGCATTTT. Encoded protein: CAWSARGLYNQPQHF. The chain joins TRBV30 to TRBJ1-5; no firm D call. V gave up 1 base and J gave up 3 bases, with 13 bases separating them. CDR3 length equals 15 residues. Germline assignment: CDR1 GTSNPN and CDR2 SVGIG (reference sequence).

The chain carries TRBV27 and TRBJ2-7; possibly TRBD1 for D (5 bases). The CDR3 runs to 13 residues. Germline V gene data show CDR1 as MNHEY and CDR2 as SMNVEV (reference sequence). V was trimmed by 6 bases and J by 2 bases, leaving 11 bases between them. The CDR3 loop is CASSLRQTYEQYF. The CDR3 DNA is TGTGCCAGCAGCCTGAGACAGACCTACGAGCAGTACTTC.